This T cell receptor (beta chain) is drawn from a study of blood T cell repertoires in COVID-19. For the study at large: The United States, Italy and Spain provided the acute and convalescent COVID-19 samples. The analysed material was cDNA or gDNA that came from T cells, B-cell-depleted T cells, or PBMCs.

Per germline, CDR1 SGHTA and CDR2 FQGNSA. The CDR3 has 16 amino acids. Deletions cut 2 bases from V and 0 bases from J, with 13 bases between. As handled by the study authors: Reference gene primer amplification in the assay estimated nucleated cell counts. The data were produced by immunoSEQ multiplex PCR, yet TCRdb's version contains in-frame clones alone and is incomplete. The V and J calls and clone size come from that table; D and trimming were worked out from the DNA. The top ten hold 5% to 5.5% of the sample, which has 90,000 to 100,000 clones, 90% seen once. The chain is built from TRBV7-2 and TRBJ1-2; D is uncertain. The sample comprised peripheral blood. The TCR originated in a man aged 50-60 years with acute or convalescent COVID-19. The DNA for the CDR3 is TGTGCCAGCAGCTTAAGCCCCACCGGGACTAACTATGGCTACACCTTC. The encoded protein is CASSLSPTGTNYGYTF.